This TCR beta chain was identified in a study of long-term antiretroviral therapy in people with HIV. To note about this clone: Its antigen is unknown.

There are 14 residues in the CDR3. Per germline, CDR1 SGHAT and CDR2 FQDESV (reference sequence). V was trimmed by 3 bases and J by 3 bases, leaving 8 bases between them. Study-wide results and limits: HIV repertoires spanned narrower CDR3 length ranges than controls. Repertoire composition at all time points was dominated by clones that had expanded before ART. Blood dating 2004 to 2017 may reflect older ART regimens.

This was the immunoSEQ v3.0 assay at survey level. The assay was immunoSEQ multiplex PCR, and TCRdb's table has in-frame clones only and misses some. This repertoire shows 9,000 to 10,000 clones, 70% to 90% found once; its top ten account for approximately 15%. Sequenced here: unsorted PBMCs, sampled 0.7 years after starting antiretroviral therapy. The chain uses TRBV11-1 and TRBJ1-4; D remains unclear. This sequence was found in a man aged 40-50 years with HIV. CDR3 DNA: TGTGCCAGCAGCTTTGGGATGGCTAATGAAAAACTGTTTTTT. As protein: CASSFGMANEKLFF.